This is a list of T cell receptor beta chains from one sample in a study of blood T cell repertoires in COVID-19. Here immunoSEQ multiplex PCR was the method, and the copy in TCRdb shows in-frame clones only, minus some. The data show about 120,000 clones, roughly 89% seen once. The source material was peripheral blood. All receptors derive from a woman aged 50 to 60 with acute or convalescent COVID-19. Both conserved end residues are part of each CDR3. Fields, in order: J gene, V gene, clone size, D gene, CDR3 DNA, CDR3 protein. A D gene is named only where the DNA matches it firmly. Some rows mark clone size as missing; the rest say once, few, many or name a class of expanded clone.

TRBJ2-3,TRBV25-1,-,-,TGTGCCAGCAGGGCAACAGGGAGGGGCCCAGATACGCAGTATTTT,CASRATGRGPDTQYF
TRBJ1-3,TRBV7-8,-,TRBD1,TGTGCCAGCAGCTTAGGACAGGGAGAAGGAAACACCATATATTTT,CASSLGQGEGNTIYF
TRBJ1-3,TRBV11-2,-,-,TGTGCCAGCAGCTTGCAGTCTCGCTCTGGAAACACCATATATTTT,CASSLQSRSGNTIYF
TRBJ2-1,TRBV19,-,-,TGTGCCAGTAGTCCCGTTGTCGAGGGCAATGAGCAGTTCTTC,CASSPVVEGNEQFF
TRBJ1-2,TRBV5-6,-,-,TGTGCCAGCAGCTCCCGGCAGGGTGATGGCTACACCTTC,CASSSRQGDGYTF
TRBJ1-4,TRBV7-9,-,-,TGTGCCAGCAGCTTAGCAGCATCAAGGGGTGGGGAAAAACTGTTTTTT,CASSLAASRGGEKLFF
TRBJ1-2,TRBV7-9,-,TRBD1,TGTGCCAGCAGCCCGGACAGGGGACAAGGCTACACCTTC,CASSPDRGQGYTF
TRBJ2-1,TRBV2,-,TRBD1,TGTGCCACCTGCCTGGGACAGTTCTCCTACAATGAGCAGTTCTTC,CATCLGQFSYNEQFF
TRBJ2-1,TRBV18,-,-,TGTGCCAGCTCACCATATCTCAATGAGCAGTTCTTC,CASSPYLNEQFF
TRBJ2-7,TRBV5-4,-,TRBD1,TGTGCCAGCAGCCCGGACAGGGATCCTTACGAGCAGTACTTC,CASSPDRDPYEQYF
TRBJ2-7,TRBV5-3,-,TRBD2,TGTGCCAGAAGCTTGACGGGCCTGGGACTAGCGGGAGGCCGCTACGAGCAGTACTTC,CARSLTGLGLAGGRYEQYF
TRBJ2-2,TRBV6-2/TRBV6-3,-,-,TGTGCCAGCAGTTACTCGCAGGCAGGGGATGACACCGGGGAGCTGTTTTTT,CASSYSQAGDDTGELFF
TRBJ2-3,TRBV6-2/TRBV6-3,-,-,TGTGCCAGCAGTCCCCTGAACGGTCCAGATACGCAGTATTTT,CASSPLNGPDTQYF
TRBJ1-6,TRBV10-3,-,-,TGTGCCATCAGTGAGGGGACACCAAATTCACCCCTCCACTTT,CAISEGTPNSPLHF
TRBJ2-2,TRBV5-1,-,TRBD1,TGCGCCAGCAGCTTGAAGAAAACAGGGGGCTACACCGGGGAGCTGTTTTTT,CASSLKKTGGYTGELFF
TRBJ1-2,TRBV19,few,TRBD1,TGTGCCAGTAGTATAGGGAGGGGGCTGAACTATGGCTACACCTTC,CASSIGRGLNYGYTF
TRBJ2-2,TRBV5-1,-,-,TGCGCCAGCAGTCACTCGAACACCGGGGAGCTGTTTTTT,CASSHSNTGELFF
TRBJ2-2,TRBV5-1,-,TRBD1,TGCGCCAGCAGCGTGGACAGGGGAGACACCGGGGAGCTGTTTTTT,CASSVDRGDTGELFF
TRBJ2-7,TRBV4-1,-,-,TGCGCCAGCAGCCTGGACAGCTCCTACGAGCAGTACTTC,CASSLDSSYEQYF
TRBJ1-4,TRBV19,-,-,TGTGCCAGTAGTATTCAGGAAGTGGGTGAAAAACTGTTTTTT,CASSIQEVGEKLFF
TRBJ2-3,TRBV5-1,-,TRBD2,TGCGCCAGCCTGGGACTAGCGGGAGGAGCAGATACGCAGTATTTT,CASLGLAGGADTQYF
TRBJ2-3,TRBV27,-,-,TGTGCCAGCAGTTTAGCGGGATTTCTCAACACAGATACGCAGTATTTT,CASSLAGFLNTDTQYF
TRBJ1-1,TRBV6-5,-,TRBD1,TGTGCCAGCAGTTCCGTCGACAGGGGAGGCACTGAAGCTTTCTTT,CASSSVDRGGTEAFF
TRBJ2-3,TRBV14,-,TRBD2,TGTGCCAGCAGCCTTCAGGGACTATACACAGATACGCAGTATTTT,CASSLQGLYTDTQYF